These T cell receptor beta chains were read from a single sample in a study of Graves' ophthalmopathy and Graves' hyperthyroidism. TCRdb re-called the multiplex PCR reads with MiXCR, one entry per CDR3 protein. This sample has about 700,000 distinct CDR3 sequences; around 40% occur once, and the top ten carry roughly 46%. The sequenced sample consisted of peripheral blood. These receptors were collected from an adult man with Graves' ophthalmopathy. Both conserved end residues are part of each CDR3. A D gene is named only where the DNA matches it firmly. Clone size is not always given. Where it is, it says once, few, many or a class for expanded clones.

cdr3_aa cdr3_nt v_call clone_size j_call d_call
CASSLGMASYEQYF TGTGCCAGCAGCTTGGGGATGGCTTCCTACGAGCAGTACTTC TRBV7-9 NA TRBJ2-7 NA
CASSPGPYSNQPQHF TGTGCCAGCAGCCCGGGTCCGTATAGCAATCAGCCCCAGCATTTT TRBV5-6 NA TRBJ1-5 NA
CATSDSTKYGTGAYEQYF TGTGCCACCAGTGATTCAACTAAATATGGGACAGGGGCCTACGAGCAGTACTTC TRBV24-1 few TRBJ2-7 TRBD1
CASRRTGGDNYGYTF TGTGCCAGCAGACGGACAGGAGGGGACAACTATGGCTACACCTTC TRBV7-9 few TRBJ1-2 TRBD1
CASSPVSNSNSPLHF TGTGCCAGCAGCCCAGTCAGCAACAGTAATTCACCCCTCCACTTT TRBV9 NA TRBJ1-6 NA
CASSSTDGIPYGYTF TGTGCCAGCAGCTCTACCGATGGGATTCCCTATGGCTACACCTTC TRBV2 NA TRBJ1-2 NA
CASSTTQQGPQYF TGTGCCAGCAGCACAACACAACAGGGGCCCCAGTACTTC TRBV7-9 NA TRBJ2-5 TRBD1
CASSPQANSSYEQYF TGTGCCAGCAGCCCCCAAGCGAACAGCTCCTACGAGCAGTACTTC TRBV7-2 few TRBJ2-7 NA
CASSLFGTGYTEAFF TGTGCCAGCAGTCTCTTCGGCACAGGGTACACTGAAGCTTTCTTT TRBV7-9 NA TRBJ1-1 NA
CAGRDRERGHEQYF TGTGCCGGCCGGGACAGGGAACGGGGCCACGAGCAGTACTTC TRBV2 many TRBJ2-7 TRBD1
CASSAQGASFETQYF TGTGCCAGTAGTGCACAGGGGGCTAGCTTTGAGACCCAGTACTTC TRBV19 NA TRBJ2-5 TRBD1
CSAASDPQDEKLFF TGCAGTGCCGCATCGGACCCGCAAGATGAAAAACTGTTTTTT TRBV20-1 NA TRBJ1-4 NA
CASSPRVVQPQHF TGTGCCAGCAGTCCCAGGGTAGTGCAGCCCCAGCATTTT TRBV7-9 few TRBJ1-5 NA
CASSLIRDLSYEQYF TGTGCCAGCAGCTTAATTCGGGACCTCTCCTACGAGCAGTACTTC TRBV7-9 NA TRBJ2-7 NA
CASTRAFISPLHF TGTGCCAGCACCAGGGCGTTTATCTCACCCCTCCACTTT TRBV2 NA TRBJ1-6 NA
CASSLKVGDLSNQPQYF TGTGCCAGCAGCTTGAAGGTGGGGGACCTTAGCAATCAGCCCCAGTACTTC TRBV28 once TRBJ2-5 NA
CSARDDWWGTGELFF TGCAGTGCTAGGGACGACTGGTGGGGCACCGGGGAGCTGTTTTTT TRBV20-1 NA TRBJ2-2 NA
CSVLLATGELFF TGCAGCGTTCTACTAGCCACCGGGGAGCTGTTTTTT TRBV29-1 many TRBJ2-2 NA
CSVEWAVYEQYF TGCAGCGTTGAGTGGGCGGTTTACGAGCAGTACTTC TRBV29-1 once TRBJ2-7 NA
CSARGINYEQYF TGCAGTGCTAGAGGAATTAACTACGAGCAGTACTTC TRBV20-1 many TRBJ2-7 NA
CATSDFQGSEQYF TGTGCCACCAGTGATTTCCAGGGGAGCGAGCAGTACTTC TRBV24-1 few TRBJ2-7 NA
CASSIARGLQETQYF TGTGCCAGTAGTATAGCTCGGGGTTTACAGGAGACCCAGTACTTC TRBV19 NA TRBJ2-5 NA
CATSRSGGQGGVEQYF TGTGCCACCAGCAGAAGTGGGGGCCAAGGGGGCGTGGAGCAGTACTTC TRBV15 many TRBJ2-7 TRBD1
CSAETGGARSYEQYF TGCAGTGCAGAAACGGGGGGCGCGAGATCCTACGAGCAGTACTTC TRBV20-1 NA TRBJ2-7 NA
CASSMTWGSGANVLTF TGTGCCAGTAGTATGACGTGGGGATCTGGGGCCAACGTCCTGACTTTC TRBV19 few TRBJ2-6 NA
CASSLDLEGYGDSPLHF TGTGCCAGCAGCTTAGATCTGGAGGGGTACGGCGATTCACCCCTCCACTTT TRBV11-2 many TRBJ1-6 NA
CSASVNTEAFF TGCAGCGCTTCGGTTAACACTGAAGCTTTCTTT TRBV29-1 many TRBJ1-1 NA
CASSFGLVGTGELFF TGTGCCAGCAGCTTTGGACTAGTGGGCACCGGGGAGCTGTTTTTT TRBV7-9 few TRBJ2-2 TRBD2
CASSFRTSGAPYEQYF TGTGCCAGCAGCTTTCGGACTAGCGGGGCTCCCTACGAGCAGTACTTC TRBV13 few TRBJ2-7 TRBD2
CSAVVLAPATYEQYF TGCAGTGCTGTCGTCCTAGCGCCCGCGACCTACGAGCAGTACTTC TRBV20-1 NA TRBJ2-7 NA
CSARDGATPYEQYF TGCAGTGCTAGAGATGGAGCCACACCCTACGAGCAGTACTTC TRBV20-1 many TRBJ2-7 NA
CASSSSGGYGANVLTF TGTGCCAGCAGCTCCTCGGGAGGTTATGGGGCCAACGTCCTGACTTTC TRBV5-4 few TRBJ2-6 TRBD2
CSARIRGRNSNQPRHF TGCAGTGCTAGAATTAGGGGACGTAATAGCAATCAGCCCCGGCATTTT TRBV20-1 NA TRBJ1-5 NA
CASSDDHNSPLHF TGTGCCAGCAGTGACGATCATAATTCACCCCTCCACTTT TRBV2 NA TRBJ1-6 NA
CASSLATDTNTGELFF TGTGCCAGCAGCTTAGCGACGGACACGAACACCGGGGAGCTGTTTTTT TRBV7-2 once TRBJ2-2 NA
CSARTSGRYEQYF TGCAGTGCTAGGACTAGCGGCCGCTACGAGCAGTACTTC TRBV20-1 many TRBJ2-7 TRBD2
CSASGGLYNQPQHF TGCAGTGCTAGTGGGGGGCTGTACAATCAGCCCCAGCATTTT TRBV20-1 many TRBJ1-5 NA
CASSDPRTGTADYGYTF TGTGCCAGCAGTGATCCCCGCACAGGGACAGCGGACTATGGCTACACCTTC TRBV25-1 NA TRBJ1-2 TRBD1
CASSPAGGRNYEQYF TGTGCCAGCAGCCCCGCCGGGGGCAGAAACTACGAGCAGTACTTC TRBV7-2 many TRBJ2-7 NA
CALSPYSNQPQHF TGTGCCCTCTCACCGTATAGCAATCAGCCCCAGCATTTT TRBV7-6 NA TRBJ1-5 NA
CATSDPWRENTGELFF TGTGCCACCAGTGATCCTTGGAGGGAGAACACCGGGGAGCTGTTTTTT TRBV24-1 NA TRBJ2-2 NA
CASSPIPGQGGPEQYF TGTGCCAGCAGTCCCATCCCGGGACAGGGGGGCCCCGAGCAGTACTTC TRBV7-9 NA TRBJ2-7 TRBD1
CSGTPSKGEQYF TGCAGTGGAACACCTAGTAAAGGCGAGCAGTACTTC TRBV20-1 NA TRBJ2-7 NA